This is a list of T cell receptor beta chains from one sample in a study of Tregs in tolerant kidney transplant recipients. Sequenced by immunoSEQ multiplex PCR; TCRdb stores in-frame clones only, minus some. The data show 85,000 to 100,000 clones, approximately 93% seen once. This material consisted of CD4+ T cells from blood, taken before the transplant. The receptors derive from a human donor who received a combined kidney and bone marrow transplant. Each CDR3 is given with its conserved first and last residue. D genes are given only for firm matches. Some rows have no size entry. The others give once, few or many, or a class for an expanded clone.

>.|13|TRBV5-1|.|TRBJ2-3
CASSLVIPDTQYF
>.|14|TRBV4-2|.|TRBJ2-1
CASSQVAAFNEQFF
>.|13|TRBV15|.|TRBJ1-6
CATSSQGNSPLHF
>.|12|TRBV6-4|TRBD1|TRBJ1-2
CASSATQGDYTF
>.|16|TRBV28|.|TRBJ1-2
CASSPYTGRTNYGYTF
>.|14|TRBV5-4|.|TRBJ2-4
CASSAQQGGNIQYF
>.|17|TRBV4-2|TRBD1|TRBJ2-2
CASSQDPGQGFAGELFF
>.|12|TRBV19|.|TRBJ1-1
CASSMLGDSAFF
>.|11|TRBV27|.|TRBJ2-3
CASSSSDTQYF
>.|15|TRBV7-9|TRBD1|TRBJ2-7
CASSYDGQGAREQYF
>.|19|TRBV27|.|TRBJ2-7
CASSLGWQDPSAGPGEQYF
>.|20|TRBV19|.|TRBJ1-4
CASSINRENFWGATNEKLFF
>.|16|TRBV6-1|TRBD2|TRBJ2-5
CASSELLAGAKETQYF
>.|16|TRBV4-1|.|TRBJ2-4
CASSQRAQGAKNIQYF
>.|12|TRBV10-3|.|TRBJ1-2
CAISLQGYGYTF
>.|16|TRBV10-3|.|TRBJ2-1
CAISEATPRSYNEQFF
>once|15|TRBV11-3|TRBD1|TRBJ2-2
CASSLGDRDTGELFF
>.|18|TRBV11-2|TRBD2|TRBJ2-1
CASSLGLAGGIWDNEQFF
>.|17|TRBV4-3|TRBD2|TRBJ2-5
CASSQDLGLAGGETQYF
>.|15|TRBV5-8|TRBD1|TRBJ1-6
CASSFRDRGYSPLHF
>.|14|TRBV5-1|.|TRBJ2-5
CASSFIGQEETQYF
>.|14|TRBV18|.|TRBJ1-1
CASSPPSVATEAFF
>.|15|TRBV5-1|.|TRBJ1-4
CASSFSAGTNEKLFF
>.|12|TRBV4-3|.|TRBJ1-2
CASSQDRYGYTF
>.|14|TRBV19|.|TRBJ2-4
CASSTQRAKNIQYF
>.|14|TRBV13|.|.
CASSLKLTTYEQYF
>once|14|TRBV15|TRBD1|TRBJ1-1
CATIRDRLNTEAFF
>.|12|TRBV6-5|TRBD1|TRBJ2-2
CATYRGPGELFF
>.|15|TRBV6-1|TRBD1|TRBJ1-6
CASDSGQGWNSPLHF
>.|12|TRBV5-1|.|TRBJ2-7
CASKRESYEQYF
>.|16|TRBV5-8|.|TRBJ1-4
CASSLLPRPANEKLFF
>.|14|TRBV2|.|TRBJ1-1
CASSEEVRRTEAFF
>.|13|TRBV6-6|TRBD2|TRBJ2-1
CASSYGGDYRQFF
>.|11|TRBV23-1|.|TRBJ1-4
CASSSQEKLFF
>.|15|TRBV4-2|TRBD1|TRBJ2-7
CASSQDRQGLFGQYF